This T cell receptor (beta chain) comes out of a study of cytomegalovirus exposure and HLA in healthy donors. Study results and caveats: Later analysis showed TCR association rates varying by HLA locus, highest for DRB1 and lowest for HLA-C. Productive status was seen about 90% or about 30% of the time for most TCR beta V segments in an earlier analysis.

Remarks on this clone: The antigen is not known.

The V gene's germline CDR1 is SGHVS and CDR2 FQNEAQ. Trimming shortened V by 5 bases and J by 4 bases, and 21 bases separated the two germline ends. This CDR3 contains 16 residues. Researchers ran the PCR with 60 Vbeta and 13 Jbeta primers. The method was immunoSEQ multiplex PCR; TCRdb's version includes in-frame clones alone and lacks a portion of them. The sample has roughly 170,000 clones; 82% are singletons. The chain is built from TRBV7-8 and TRBJ2-7, with a possible D match to TRBD2 (7 bases). This clonotype originated in a male donor in good health and CMV-seronegative. The sequencing sample was made of PBMCs. CDR3 DNA sequence: TGTGCCAGCAGCCTGGTGGGGACGGGGGGCAGGTACGAGCAGTACTTC. It codes for CASSLVGTGGRYEQYF. Full variable domain (outside the CDR3, taken from reference TRBV7-8 and TRBJ2-7): GAGVSQSPRYKVAKRGQDVALRCDPISGHVSLFWYQQALGQGPEFLTYFQNEAQLDKSGLPSDRFFAERPEGSVSTLKIQRTQQEDSAVYLCASSLVGTGGRYEQYFGPGTRLTVT.